This T cell receptor (beta chain) was identified in a study of post-analysis software for immune sequencing data (dated by TCRdb to 2014 to 2015). In the study overall: Relapsing-remitting, secondary progressive and progressive-relapsing multiple sclerosis were recorded as disease courses, and subtype annotation was lacking for some patients. A subset of samples was prepared in parallel using single-end sample barcoding, then pooled and co-amplified after Illumina adapter ligation. The patient repertoires were set against eleven to twelve previously published healthy control repertoires from donors whose ages ranged from roughly 6 to 27 years.

The CDR3 contains 16 residues, cysteine and phenylalanine counted. The kept DNA is CDR3 alone, 48 bases in frame from the first base. The germline V gene yields SGHTA for CDR1 and FQGNSA for CDR2. V trim: 0 bases; J trim: 5 bases; unmatched bases: 6. On this clonotype itself: Its antigen is currently not known. No much larger clonotype is one base removed from it; base qualities were not supplied.

The research as a whole found: When samples were clustered directly using the F measure, samples prepared in the same batch co-clustered strongly, which prompted a batch-effect correction. Multiple sclerosis patients had significantly lower normalized Chao1 diversity than controls, a result that suggests substantial peripheral T-cell clonal expansion. The control group was slightly older than the multiple sclerosis patient group. Patients showed significantly higher frequencies than controls for about 5 TRBV segments, among them TRBV5-6, TRBV5-1 and TRBV20-1.

The library was built by means of PCR. Sequencing instrument: Illumina HiSeq 2500. To reduce PCR and sequencing biases, unique molecular identifiers were incorporated into the TCR beta cDNA libraries. Roughly 500,000 cDNA molecules were obtained per 1 to 10 million input T cells, so each molecule approximated one T cell. Patient libraries were prepared and sequenced with the same protocol used for the earlier healthy control dataset. Within a given batch, samples were prepared together, multiplexed and sequenced on the same HiSeq lane. On the study's bioinformatics: MIGEC was used to process the raw barcoded reads, and molecular identifier groups with only a single read were discarded before consensus assembly and CDR3 extraction. VDJtools was used for post-analysis of the clonotype tables, with diversity normalized by down-sampling every dataset to the smallest sample size. To correct batch-related cross-sample contamination, repertoire overlap clustering matched CDR3 amino acid sequences but not nucleotide sequences. The public reads were reanalyzed by TCRdb: fastp trimming at Q25, MiXCR alignment, in-frame beta chains only. Each entry merges the rows of one CDR3 protein and shows their most common DNA and genes. V and J calls and clone size were set by TCRdb, not the authors. This sample lists about 770,000 distinct CDR3 sequences; approximately 44% were detected once. 4.9% of the sample is taken by the ten largest.

TCR beta repertoires were profiled from peripheral blood of over 10 young patients with multiple sclerosis to demonstrate the VDJtools post-analysis software. The patients with multiple sclerosis were children and adolescents between about 6 and 16 years of age. The chain is made from TRBV7-2 and TRBJ2-5, with 10 bases aligning to TRBD2. The clonotype comes from a girl aged 10 to 17 with multiple sclerosis. Sequenced input: blood. The CDR3 loop reads CASSLASSGRAETQYF. The DNA sequence is given as TGTGCCAGCAGCTTAGCGTCTAGCGGGAGAGCGGAGACCCAGTACTTC.